This T cell receptor beta chain is drawn from a study of cytomegalovirus exposure and HLA in healthy donors (dated by TCRdb to 2015 to 2018). In terms of the full investigation: An earlier analysis of around 600 of the donors reported 276 Gb of sequence data and 100 million to 130 million unique TCR beta sequences from about 179 million T cells. An early release that covered roughly 600 HLA-typed donors contained approximately 300 gigabases of sequencing data and roughly 84 million unique TCR sequences. The genetic ancestry cluster associated with self-reported Caucasian donors included 81% of the roughly 400 genotyped donors. The study was designed to test whether signatures of past pathogen exposure could be identified by cataloging public T cell receptors. Using immunosequencing, the study profiled T cell repertoires from about 610 subjects and related those repertoires to cytomegalovirus serostatus. A separate validation cohort of 100 to 150 different subjects was used in addition to the approximately 700-subject first cohort. High-throughput TCR immunosequencing, statistical association of individual TCRs with disease status, and machine learning were combined to predict cytomegalovirus infection status. In a later analysis, previously published TCR beta repertoires from about 670 donors were re-analyzed and high-resolution HLA genotyping was added so that TCR occurrence patterns could be studied. Rather than using new phenotypic data, the later analysis identified candidate immune exposures from TCR beta sequences and from how often those sequences occurred across donors. To decide whether each TCR beta V gene segment behaved as functional or pseudogenic, an earlier analysis of some 600 of the donors relied on high-throughput TCR beta sequencing. Donor age, sex, ethnicity and CMV serostatus were compiled together with the repertoire data. Genome-wide SNP genotypes for about 55% of the 666 donors were used in a later genetic analysis, which treated that subset as a discovery cohort. Every repertoire in the discovery cohort had been generated on one and the same sequencing platform. HLA typing included class I and class II loci at four-digit resolution. Typing coverage differed by locus: A, B, C, DRB1 and DQB1 were typed in about 620-640 donors, DQA1 in about 560, DPA1 in 600 to 610, and DPB1 in around 440. Because of strong linkage in the cohort, 4 to 6 DR-DQ haplotypes were treated as single units for association and clustering. Across 398 genotyped donors of the cohort, an average of about 220,000 unique TCR beta nucleotide sequences per donor were sequenced, and around 19% of those sequences were non-productive.

Library preparation was by the immunoSEQ multiplex PCR assay. A mixture of 60 forward primers for TCR Vbeta segments and 13 reverse primers for TCR Jbeta segments was used in the multiplex PCR. A multiplex PCR assay on genomic DNA amplified the CDR3 region of rearranged TCR beta genes. On the Illumina HiSeq System, the amplified TCR beta libraries were sequenced as 87-base-pair reads. On the authors' methods: A later analysis tallied 80 million to 95 million unique TCR beta chains across the 600 to 700 repertoires, and about 10 million of those chains were shared by two or more donors. A nearest-neighbor algorithm error-corrected the raw reads and collapsed the reads into unique sequences, merging closely related sequences to remove PCR and sequencing errors. Alignment of CDR3 sequences to IMGT reference sequences was used to assign V, D and J gene segments. For a sequence to be retained, at least a six-nucleotide match to both a V gene segment and a J gene segment was required. Rearrangements were classified as productive when the CDR3 lacked stop codons and remained in frame with V and J, and all other rearrangements were classified as non-productive. CDR3 was defined by IMGT convention, running from the second conserved V-encoded cysteine to the conserved J-encoded phenylalanine. Sequences without an unambiguous match to a single V gene segment were excluded from the earlier analysis of 450 to 650 of the donors. An earlier analysis of a few hundred of the donors called V segments functional above 56.7% productive rearrangements and segregating when the between-donor standard deviation exceeded 5%. A statistical classification framework was developed to diagnose cytomegalovirus status using the catalog of TCR beta chain sequences. In a later analysis, TCR nucleotide sequences were compared against IMGT/GENE-DB human TR gene sequences so that V and J genes could be assigned. The TCRdist pipeline was used in a later analysis to assign CDR3 sequences and most-parsimonious VDJ recombination scenarios. A later analysis defined each TCR beta chain by its CDR3 amino acid sequence plus V-gene family, and excluded reads lacking a unique V-gene family. A later analysis removed 592 highly shared, low-generation-probability nucleotide sequences to deal with suspected cross-contamination and a sequencing artifact. For each public chain, a later analysis derived a clonal expansion index from normalized ranks of inferred template counts within each repertoire. Generation probabilities in a later analysis came from a VDJ recombination model fitted to out-of-frame rearrangements, and those results were checked against IGoR. A later analysis scored TCR-TCR, TCR-HLA and TCR-CMV co-occurrence with hypergeometric tests, applying a repertoire-size bias correction to TCR pairs. False discovery rates were estimated in a later analysis by permuting HLA or CMV assignments 20 times. In a later analysis, co-occurring TCRs were grouped with DBSCAN, and TCRdist sequence similarity was added when clustering was performed within HLA-allele-positive subsets. Co-occurrence clustering excluded repertoires with fewer than 30,000 or more than 120,000 public chains, plus five with anomalous nucleotide sharing. TCRdb took over this immuneACCESS table, retaining in-frame rearrangements with V and J assigned. Such tables are incomplete; in checked studies, under half of the missing clones stem from an unresolved V gene, and the remainder is unexplained. V and J calls and clone size are those listed in that table; D and trimming were worked out from the DNA. This sample lists some 90,000 clones; about four fifths were detected once. The ten largest clones take up roughly 30% of the sample.

The cohort was made up of approximately 670 healthy bone marrow donors. At the time of sampling, every cohort member was nominally healthy, though immune exposures that went unrecorded were likely present. The donor was CMV seropositive and belonged to the group of over 250 seropositive cohort members. A peripheral blood sample was provided by each donor, and peripheral blood mononuclear cells were used for TCR beta sequencing. Genomic DNA extraction from the blood cell samples was performed with the Qiagen DNeasy Blood Extraction Kit. Overall study results and their limits: The study gave a list of around 170 TCR beta chains associated with cytomegalovirus. An earlier analysis of 450 to 750 of the donors showed that most TCR beta V segments appeared in productive rearrangements either about 87% or about 30% of the time, which broadly matched IMGT annotations. This cohort had only TCR beta chains sequenced, and the lack of alpha or paired-chain data limited which features could be detected. According to a later analysis, most CMV-associated TCR beta chains appeared to be HLA-restricted, and the HLA associations seemed to be driven largely by CMV exposure. In vitro tests confirmed that three of the cytomegalovirus-associated TCR beta chains recognize cytomegalovirus antigens. Because counts were too low, about 18 rarely observed V segments, including chromosome 9 orphons, were left out of the earlier analysis of 500 to 650 of the donors. Cytomegalovirus status was reported to be diagnosed by the classifier with high specificity and sensitivity in both the original and validation cohorts. According to a later analysis, TCR association rates differed among HLA loci, with DRB1 alleles showing the most associated TCRs and HLA-C alleles showing the fewest. An association between a missense DCLRE1C variant and V-gene and J-gene trimming of TCR beta chains was found in a later genetic analysis and replicated in an independent cohort. A later genetic analysis reported fewer N-insertions in productive TCRs among donors in an Asian-associated ancestry cluster than the approximately 670-donor mean. When HLA alleles, especially DR and DQ, strongly co-occurred, TCR associations were difficult to assign to individual alleles. A cluster of highly shared sequence variants was judged likely to be a technical artifact of the sequencing pipeline. Because some donors lacked HLA typing at each locus, the association tests relied only on the typed subset. A further reported finding was that TCR beta sequences accurately predicted the HLA-A and HLA-B alleles for most subjects in the first cohort. Correlated functional status among segregating V segments might reflect linkage disequilibrium, but an unknown experimental factor could not be ruled out. Several of the top co-occurrence clusters appeared to be linked to parvovirus B19, influenza, CMV and Epstein-Barr virus, according to a later analysis. Compared with equally common non-associated chains, HLA-associated TCR beta chains in a later analysis were more clonally expanded and had lower generation probabilities. The presence/absence analyses assumed that sequencing depth was roughly uniform across donors, and that assumption may not be true. The only immune exposure information available for the cohort was CMV serostatus. At a false discovery rate of 0.05, a later analysis linked 16,000 or so TCR beta sequences to specific HLA alleles. According to the authors, the approach could potentially be generalized to other disease states and immunological phenotypes. Some IMGT-functional V segments, including TRBV6-2 and TRBV6-3, could not be told apart with the 87-base-pair reads, so those segments were excluded. Most TCR sequences were seen in very few donors, while some public TCRs were found in many individuals.

The germline V gene encodes CDR1 MNHNS and CDR2 SASEGT. The V and J ends are trimmed by 3 bases and 10 bases, leaving 16 bases between them. The CDR3 measures 14 amino acids from cysteine to phenylalanine. Here the CDR3 DNA is all that survives: 42 bases in frame from base 1. With respect to this clone: There is no known antigen for this receptor. No base qualities exist here, and no much larger clone lies one base off it.

Sequencing input: PBMCs. The clonotype was recovered from a man aged 50-59 years in good health and CMV-seropositive. The chain joins TRBV6-1 to TRBJ2-1; no D gene is confidently identified. The DNA reads as follows: TGTGCCAGCAGTGACTCCCCAGGCCATACAGAGCAGTTCTTC. It codes for CASSDSPGHTEQFF.